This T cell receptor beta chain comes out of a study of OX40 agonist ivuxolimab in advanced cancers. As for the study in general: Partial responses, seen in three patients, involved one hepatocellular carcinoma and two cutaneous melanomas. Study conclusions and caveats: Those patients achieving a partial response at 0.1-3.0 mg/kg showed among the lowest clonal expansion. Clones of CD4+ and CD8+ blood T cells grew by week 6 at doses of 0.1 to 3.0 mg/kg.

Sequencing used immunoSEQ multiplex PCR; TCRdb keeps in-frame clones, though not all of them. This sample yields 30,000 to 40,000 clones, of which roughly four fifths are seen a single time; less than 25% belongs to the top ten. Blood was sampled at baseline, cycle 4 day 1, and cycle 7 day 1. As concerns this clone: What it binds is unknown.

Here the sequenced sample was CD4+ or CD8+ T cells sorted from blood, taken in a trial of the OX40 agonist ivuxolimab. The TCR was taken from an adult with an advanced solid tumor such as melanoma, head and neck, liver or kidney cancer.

CDR3 nucleotide sequence: TGCGCCAGCAGCCAAGACGGGACAACCTCGTACGAGCAGTACTTC. Its protein is CASSQDGTTSYEQYF. V and J are TRBV4-1 and TRBJ2-7; weak D call: TRBD1 (6 bases). CDR1 is MGHRA and CDR2 is YSYEKL in the germline V gene. V was clipped by 0 bases and J by 4 bases, with 13 bases between them. The CDR3 runs 15 residues.